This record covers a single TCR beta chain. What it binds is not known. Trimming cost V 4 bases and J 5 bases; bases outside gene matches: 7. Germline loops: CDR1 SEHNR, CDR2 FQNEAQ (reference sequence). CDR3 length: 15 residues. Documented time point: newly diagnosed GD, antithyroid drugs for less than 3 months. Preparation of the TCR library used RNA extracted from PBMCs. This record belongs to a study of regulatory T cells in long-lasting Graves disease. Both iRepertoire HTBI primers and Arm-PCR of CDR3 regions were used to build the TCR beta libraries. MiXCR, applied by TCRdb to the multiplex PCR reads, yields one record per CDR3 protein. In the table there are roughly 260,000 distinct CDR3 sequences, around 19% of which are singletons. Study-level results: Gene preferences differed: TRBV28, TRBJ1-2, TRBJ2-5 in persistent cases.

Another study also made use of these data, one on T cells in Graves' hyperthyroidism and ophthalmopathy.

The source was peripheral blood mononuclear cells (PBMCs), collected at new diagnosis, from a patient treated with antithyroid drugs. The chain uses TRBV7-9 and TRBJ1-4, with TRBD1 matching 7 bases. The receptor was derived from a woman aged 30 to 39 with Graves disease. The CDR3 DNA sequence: TGTGCCAGCAGCTCGACAGGGTGGAAAAATGAAAAACTGTTTTTT. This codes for CASSSTGWKNEKLFF.